This T cell receptor (beta chain) was recovered during a study of OX40 agonist ivuxolimab in advanced cancers. At the level of the study: Prior anti-PD-1, anti-PD-L1 or anti-CTLA-4 therapy was allowed; approximately 41% had some.

Study-level points and caveats: The 0.1-3.0 mg/kg partial responders had among the lowest clonal expansion.

Trimming pared 4 bases from V and 9 bases from J, leaving 22 bases between. The length of the CDR3 is 15 residues. CDR1 and CDR2 from the germline V gene are SGHTS and YDEGEE. The method was immunoSEQ multiplex PCR; TCRdb's version includes in-frame clones alone and lacks a portion of them. The sample holds around 55,000 clones, approximately 90% seen once. Note on this clone: Antigen specificity is unknown.

The TCR sequence derives from an adult with an advanced solid tumor such as melanoma, head and neck, liver or kidney cancer. The chain combines TRBV5-8 with TRBJ1-1; TRBD1 is a possible D gene (5 bases). The sequencing used CD4+ or CD8+ T cells sorted from blood, collected in a trial of the OX40 agonist ivuxolimab. CDR3 loop: CASSRNVGATEKAFF. In DNA, the CDR3 is TGTGCCAGCAGCCGGAACGTCGGGGCTACAGAAAAAGCTTTCTTT. Looking up the rest from reference TRBV5-8 and TRBJ1-1 gives the full variable domain: EAGVTQSPTHLIKTRGQQATLRCSPISGHTSVYWYQQALGLGLQFLLWYDEGEERNRGNFPPRFSGRQFPNYSSELNVNALELEDSALYLCASSRNVGATEKAFFGQGTRLTVV.